The 23 T cell receptor beta chains in this list originate from one sample, sequenced in a study of Graves' ophthalmopathy and Graves' hyperthyroidism. The TCR beta CDR3 regions underwent amplification from RNA transcripts. Scientists carried out first-round RT-PCR using HTBI primers and then a second-round multiplex PCR. TCRdb passed the multiplex PCR reads through MiXCR, listing each CDR3 protein once. The sample lists about 210,000 distinct CDR3 sequences; just under 30% were seen once. Input material: peripheral blood. The receptors were sampled from a man in his fifties with Graves' ophthalmopathy.

Written as DNA, the CDR3 is TGTGCCACCAGTTCGACTGAGATCTATGGCTACACCTTC. Its protein product is CATSSTEIYGYTF. The rearrangement uses TRBV24-1 and TRBJ1-2; no firm D call. Germline CDR1 KGHDR, CDR2 SFDVKD. Between the trimmed V and J ends, which lost 6 bases and 4 bases, there was a span of 11 bases. This CDR3 is built from 13 residues.

This rearrangement joins TRBV6-1 to TRBJ1-1; 7 bases map to TRBD1. This CDR3 contains 14 residues. V lost 6 bases to trimming and J lost 3 bases; unmatched junction nucleotides: 7. Germline V gives CDR1 MNHNS, CDR2 SASEGT. CDR3: CASSPGGGDTEAFF. Here the CDR3 DNA reads TGTGCCAGCAGCCCAGGGGGAGGGGACACTGAAGCTTTCTTT.

This clonotype has a handful of counts. The V call is TRBV27, the J call TRBJ1-1, with a tentative D call TRBD1 (6 bases). Germline values: CDR1 MNHEY, CDR2 SMNVEV (reference sequence). Trimming stripped 3 bases from V and 4 bases from J, with 12 bases between. CDR3 size: 14 residues. Written as DNA, the CDR3 is TGTGCCAGCAGTTTGTCAGGGGACGGCACTGAAGCTTTCTTT. Amino acid sequence: CASSLSGDGTEAFF.

Many counts were recorded for this clonotype. Here the CDR3 reads CASSEGWYPRYF. The CDR3 DNA sequence: TGTGCCAGCAGTGAAGGTTGGTACCCACGGTACTTC. This chain uses TRBV6-1 with TRBJ2-7; D uncertain. The V and J ends lost 1 base and 12 bases respectively, with 13 bases between them. Germline-derived CDR1 and CDR2 are MNHNS and SASEGT. The length of the CDR3 is 12 residues.

This clonotype was detected many times. V is TRBV5-1 and J is TRBJ1-6; 8 bases map to TRBD1. CDR3 length equals 15 residues. Looked up from germline, CDR1 is SGHRS and CDR2 is YFSETQ. V gave up 0 bases and J gave up 7 bases; unmatched junction bases: 3. The CDR3 DNA is TGCGCCAGCAGCTTGGTGACAGGGGAAAATTCACCCCTCCACTTT. It yields the protein CASSLVTGENSPLHF.

This clonotype was seen a few times. The chain has TRBV12-3 or TRBV12-4 and TRBJ1-2; D is perhaps TRBD1 (6 bases). Deletions cut 3 bases from V and 5 bases from J, with 13 bases between. The length of the CDR3 is 14 residues. CDR3 DNA: TGTGCCAGCAGTTTTGAGGACAGACCTTATGGCTACACCTTC. The encoded protein is CASSFEDRPYGYTF.

This clonotype was found many times. The CDR3 DNA sequence: TGCGCCAGCAGCCAACAGGACAGGGGGGGCTACGAGCAGTACTTC. This translates into CASSQQDRGGYEQYF. V is TRBV4-1 and J is TRBJ2-7, with TRBD1 identical over 10 bases. Germline trimming cut 2 bases from V and 3 bases from J; bases unmatched to any gene: 4. The CDR3 covers 15 residues. From germline, CDR1 is MGHRA and CDR2 YSYEKL.

This clonotype came up many times. The genes are TRBV11-2 and TRBJ2-7; D is perhaps TRBD1 (5 bases). Germline-derived CDR1 and CDR2 are SGHAT and FQNNGV. The CDR3 runs to 13 residues. V lost 6 bases and J 2 bases, leaving 11 bases between the germline ends. The CDR3 is CASRRTGAYEQYF. In nucleotides, the CDR3 is TGTGCCAGCAGACGTACAGGCGCCTACGAGCAGTACTTC.

In its sample, this clonotype was seen many times. The rearrangement joins TRBV11-2 to TRBJ1-2; a weak D match, TRBD1 (5 bases). Germline CDR1 reads SGHAT; CDR2 reads FQNNGV. The CDR3 runs to 15 residues. Trimming took off 0 bases at V and 4 bases at J, with 12 bases between the two ends. The CDR3 sequence: CASSLEAGSIYGYTF. CDR3 sequence (DNA): TGTGCCAGCAGCTTAGAGGCAGGGAGCATCTATGGCTACACCTTC.

This clonotype was seen ten or more times. The rearrangement links TRBV28 to TRBJ2-5; D unresolved. V lost 5 bases and J lost 0, with 10 bases in between. CDR3 length: 14 residues. Germline loops: CDR1 MDHEN, CDR2 SYDVKM. The DNA of the CDR3 is TGTGCCAGCAGTCGAGCAGGTTACCAAGAGACCCAGTACTTC. Encoded protein: CASSRAGYQETQYF.

This clonotype came up many times. The chain joins TRBV12-3 or TRBV12-4 to TRBJ2-5, with 8 bases identical to TRBD1. V shed 6 bases, J shed 5 bases, and the junction held 5 bases outside the gene matches. CDR3 length: 13 residues. The chain's CDR3 is CASRAQGAETQYF. CDR3 bases: TGTGCCAGCAGGGCCCAGGGGGCTGAGACCCAGTACTTC.

Ten or more counts support this clonotype. The genes are TRBV24-1 and TRBJ2-7, with D perhaps matching TRBD1 (5 bases). Germline V gene lookup returns CDR1 KGHDR and CDR2 SFDVKD. This CDR3 is 14 amino acids long. With 9 bases removed from V and 0 bases from J, the gap between germline ends came to 14 bases. DNA of the CDR3: TGTGCCACCGAGGAAGCAGGGAACTCCTACGAGCAGTACTTC. Translation: CATEEAGNSYEQYF.

This clonotype was detected many times. The J gene is TRBJ2-5, the V gene TRBV29-1, with 8 bases matching TRBD1. Trimming removed 6 bases from V and 5 bases from J; junction bases left unmatched: 8. The CDR3 is 13 residues long. CDR1 SQVTM and CDR2 ANQGSEA come from the germline V gene. Here the CDR3 reads CSVAGGGRETQYF. CDR3 sequence (DNA): TGCAGCGTAGCAGGGGGCGGTCGGGAGACCCAGTACTTC.

This clonotype was detected ten times or more. This chain uses TRBV28 with TRBJ2-7; 8 bases agree with TRBD2. Germline CDR1 is MDHEN and CDR2 is SYDVKM. V was pared by 4 bases and J by 5 bases, with 13 bases of the junction left unmatched. This CDR3 region has 16 residues. The CDR3 spells CASSSSLGGGKNEQYF. CDR3 nucleotide sequence: TGTGCCAGCAGTTCATCCCTCGGGGGGGGAAAGAACGAGCAGTACTTC.

This chain uses TRBV5-1 with TRBJ1-1, with 8 bases fitting TRBD1. The CDR3 totals 16 residues. CDR1 SGHRS and CDR2 YFSETQ come from the germline V gene. V shed 4 bases and J 1 base; nucleotides not matched to a gene: 9. CDR3: CASSARDRFRNTEAFF. CDR3 DNA sequence: TGCGCCAGCAGCGCCCGGGACAGGTTTAGGAACACTGAAGCTTTCTTT.

This clonotype was picked up a small number of times. This rearrangement joins TRBV6-5 to TRBJ2-5; TRBD2 matches at 9 bases. CDR1 and CDR2 (germline): MNHEY, SVGAGI. With V trimmed by 2 bases and J by 1 base, 5 bases remained unmatched. CDR3 size: 16 residues. The CDR3 protein is CASSYPTSGRQETQYF. CDR3 nucleotides: TGTGCCAGCAGTTACCCGACTAGCGGCCGCCAAGAGACCCAGTACTTC.

This chain uses TRBV7-2 with TRBJ2-7, with D perhaps matching TRBD2 (6 bases). The germline CDR1 and CDR2 sequences are SGHTA and FQGNSA. V was clipped by 6 bases and J by 6 bases, with 9 bases between them. The CDR3 length is 11 residues. This CDR3 reads CASRLEGEQYF. The CDR3 coding sequence is TGTGCCAGCAGGCTGGAGGGCGAGCAGTACTTC.

Notes on this clonotype: The junction shows a germline mismatch at one end, possibly a read error. Written as DNA, the CDR3 is TGTGCCAGCGGTTTCGGGACTGAAGCTTTCTTT. It encodes CASGFGTEAFF. The chain employs TRBV27 and TRBJ1-1, with unresolved D. The germline V gene encodes CDR1 MNHEY and CDR2 SMNVEV (reference sequence). The CDR3 is made up of 11 amino acids.

This clonotype was counted many times. The V gene is TRBV28, the J gene TRBJ1-5; D perhaps matches TRBD1 (6 bases). Germline loops: CDR1 MDHEN, CDR2 SYDVKM. The CDR3 runs to 15 residues. V was pared by 5 bases and J by 5 bases, with 16 bases between. CDR3 protein: CASSRGNRQDQPQHF. The DNA for the CDR3 is TGTGCCAGCAGTCGAGGAAACCGACAGGATCAGCCCCAGCATTTT. Drawing the rest from reference TRBV28 and TRBJ1-5, the complete variable domain is DVKVTQSSRYLVKRTGEKVFLECVQDMDHENMFWYRQDPGLGLRLIYFSYDVKMKEKGDIPEGYSVSREKKERFSLILESASTNQTSMYLCASSRGNRQDQPQHFGDGTRLSIL.

This clonotype was seen many times. This chain connects TRBV6-2 or TRBV6-3 to TRBJ1-5; D may be TRBD1 (5 bases). Trimming removed 5 bases from V and 1 base from J, with 12 bases in between. Germline V gene sequence: CDR1 MNHEY, CDR2 SVGEGT. This CDR3 region has 15 residues. CDR3 nucleotides: TGTGCCAGCAGTACGGCAGGGCGGAGCAATCAGCCCCAGCATTTT. Encoded protein: CASSTAGRSNQPQHF.

This clonotype has ten or more counts. This sequence joins TRBV28 and TRBJ2-5, with 13 bases lining up with TRBD2. Losses at the gene ends were 4 bases for V and 6 bases for J; bases not matched to a gene: 5. From germline, CDR1 is MDHEN and CDR2 SYDVKM. The CDR3 sequence is 15 residues long. CDR3 coding DNA: TGTGCCAGCAGTTCGGGACTAGCGGGAATGAAGACCCAGTACTTC. Its protein is CASSSGLAGMKTQYF.

J is TRBJ2-7 and V is TRBV11-2, with a weak D call TRBD2 (5 bases). Germline CDR1 is SGHAT and CDR2 is FQNNGV. The CDR3 runs 14 residues. V was clipped by 5 bases and J by 5 bases, with 16 bases between them. The CDR3 nucleotides read TGTGCCAGCAGCCCCACGACCGCCGGGGACGAGCAGTACTTC. It encodes CASSPTTAGDEQYF.

This clonotype showed up many times. V usage is TRBV28 and J usage is TRBJ2-7, with D hard to call. The CDR3 consists of 12 residues. Trimming took off 5 bases at V and 4 bases at J, with 9 bases between the two ends. Germline V gene data show CDR1 as MDHEN and CDR2 as SYDVKM. The CDR3, as DNA: TGTGCCAGCAGTACTGACCGTTACGAGCAGTACTTC. Translation: CASSTDRYEQYF. The complete variable domain, with remaining parts taken from reference TRBV28 and TRBJ2-7, reads DVKVTQSSRYLVKRTGEKVFLECVQDMDHENMFWYRQDPGLGLRLIYFSYDVKMKEKGDIPEGYSVSREKKERFSLILESASTNQTSMYLCASSTDRYEQYFGPGTRLTVT.